The TCR beta chain under discussion was sequenced for a study of blood T cell repertoires in COVID-19. Study details: Spain, Italy and the United States supplied samples that represented acute and convalescent COVID-19.

Only in-frame clones appear in the TCRdb table, and some are missing; sequencing was by immunoSEQ multiplex PCR. The sample has about 80,000 clones; about 90% are singletons. Germline lookup yields CDR1 WSHSY and CDR2 SAAADI. The CDR3 is 12 amino acids. V shed 5 bases and J shed 2 bases, with 4 bases lying between them. This chain joins TRBV10-2 and TRBJ2-1; D remains unclear. The receptor's source is a woman over 75 with active or convalescent COVID-19. Sequencing was done on a sample of peripheral blood. The CDR3 protein is CASSPTYNEQFF. CDR3 sequence (DNA): TGCGCCAGCAGTCCTACCTACAATGAGCAGTTCTTC.